The rows below give T cell receptor beta chains drawn from one sample of a study of blood T cell repertoires in COVID-19. Profiled with immunoSEQ multiplex PCR; TCRdb holds only in-frame clones, not every one. Of 120,000 to 150,000 clones in the sample, approximately 85% are singletons; the top ten hold 6.5% to 9.5%. The sequencing input was peripheral blood. The receptors shown here come from a woman in her fifties or sixties with COVID-19, enrolled during active disease. Each CDR3 is given with its conserved first and last residue. Fields, in order: D gene, V gene, clone size, J gene, CDR3 DNA, CDR3 protein. A D gene is named only where the DNA matches it firmly. Expanded clones get a size class; other rows say once, few or many, or leave the size out.

d_gene: TRBD1; v_gene: TRBV5-4; abundance: NA; j_gene: TRBJ1-2; CDR3nt: TGTGCCAGCAGCATGGGGGACAGCTACTATGGCTACACCTTC; CDR3aa: CASSMGDSYYGYTF
d_gene: TRBD1; v_gene: TRBV2; abundance: NA; j_gene: TRBJ1-1; CDR3nt: TGTGCCAGCAGCCTCAGGGGGGACACTGAAGCTTTCTTT; CDR3aa: CASSLRGDTEAFF
d_gene: TRBD2; v_gene: TRBV28; abundance: NA; j_gene: TRBJ2-5; CDR3nt: TGTGCCAGCAGTTTAGGAGCGGGGGAGACACAAGAGACCCAGTACTTC; CDR3aa: CASSLGAGETQETQYF
d_gene: NA; v_gene: TRBV5-6; abundance: NA; j_gene: TRBJ2-1; CDR3nt: TGTGCCAGCAGCTTGGTGTCCGGGGGGCGGTACAATGAGCAGTTCTTC; CDR3aa: CASSLVSGGRYNEQFF
d_gene: NA; v_gene: TRBV7-8; abundance: once; j_gene: TRBJ1-2; CDR3nt: TGTGCCAGCAGCTTAGCGCGGCCGGACTATGGCTACACCTTC; CDR3aa: CASSLARPDYGYTF
d_gene: NA; v_gene: TRBV13; abundance: medium-sized; j_gene: TRBJ2-3; CDR3nt: TGTGCCAGCAGCTCCACCCACTACACAGATACGCAGTATTTT; CDR3aa: CASSSTHYTDTQYF
d_gene: TRBD2; v_gene: TRBV7-3; abundance: NA; j_gene: TRBJ2-2; CDR3nt: TGTGCCAGCAGCCGCCGGGGAGGAGCGGGGGGTCCGAACACCGGGGAGCTGTTTTTT; CDR3aa: CASSRRGGAGGPNTGELFF
d_gene: NA; v_gene: TRBV7-2; abundance: NA; j_gene: TRBJ1-2; CDR3nt: TGTGCCAGCAGCTTAGGTTCTTTAAACTATGGCTACACCTTC; CDR3aa: CASSLGSLNYGYTF
d_gene: NA; v_gene: TRBV29-1; abundance: NA; j_gene: TRBJ1-1; CDR3nt: TGCAGCGTCCCTGACAGGTTTGAAGCTTTCTTT; CDR3aa: CSVPDRFEAFF
d_gene: TRBD1; v_gene: TRBV30; abundance: NA; j_gene: TRBJ2-2; CDR3nt: TGTGCCTGGAGTGTTGAGGACAGGCGGGCCGGGGAGCTGTTTTTT; CDR3aa: CAWSVEDRRAGELFF
d_gene: TRBD1; v_gene: TRBV19; abundance: NA; j_gene: TRBJ1-1; CDR3nt: TGTGCCAGTAGTTTCACAGGGGGGAACACTGAAGCTTTCTTT; CDR3aa: CASSFTGGNTEAFF
d_gene: NA; v_gene: TRBV5-1; abundance: NA; j_gene: TRBJ2-7; CDR3nt: TGCGCCAGCAGCTCCTCACGGACTATTCGGCCCTACGAGCAGTACTTC; CDR3aa: CASSSSRTIRPYEQYF
d_gene: TRBD2; v_gene: TRBV7-2; abundance: once; j_gene: TRBJ2-7; CDR3nt: TGTGCCAGCAGCTTTACTAGCGGGGGGGCCTACGAGCAGTACTTC; CDR3aa: CASSFTSGGAYEQYF
d_gene: TRBD2; v_gene: TRBV7-3; abundance: NA; j_gene: TRBJ2-3; CDR3nt: TGTGCCAGCAGCCTGACTAGCGGGGACACAGATACGCAGTATTTT; CDR3aa: CASSLTSGDTDTQYF
d_gene: NA; v_gene: TRBV19; abundance: NA; j_gene: TRBJ2-5; CDR3nt: TGTGCCAGTAGTCCCGGCCGGGGGGAGACCCAGTACTTC; CDR3aa: CASSPGRGETQYF
d_gene: NA; v_gene: TRBV28; abundance: NA; j_gene: TRBJ2-7; CDR3nt: TGTGCCAGCAGTTTATTAGACGAGCAGTACTTC; CDR3aa: CASSLLDEQYF
d_gene: NA; v_gene: TRBV7-8; abundance: once; j_gene: TRBJ1-5; CDR3nt: TGTGCCAGCAGCTTAGTTGGGCGGGGTCGGCAGCCCCAGCATTTT; CDR3aa: CASSLVGRGRQPQHF
d_gene: NA; v_gene: TRBV27; abundance: NA; j_gene: TRBJ2-1; CDR3nt: TGTGCCAGCAGTTTACAGACAGGAGGCAATGAGCAGTTCTTC; CDR3aa: CASSLQTGGNEQFF
d_gene: NA; v_gene: TRBV6-1; abundance: NA; j_gene: TRBJ1-2; CDR3nt: TGTGCCAGCAGTGACACGGGGACTTGGGGAGGCTACACCTTC; CDR3aa: CASSDTGTWGGYTF
d_gene: TRBD1; v_gene: TRBV7-8; abundance: NA; j_gene: TRBJ1-2; CDR3nt: TGTGCCAGCAGCTTAGCCTACTCCGGGACAGGGGTTGAAGGCTACACCTTC; CDR3aa: CASSLAYSGTGVEGYTF
d_gene: TRBD1; v_gene: TRBV6-2/TRBV6-3; abundance: NA; j_gene: TRBJ1-1; CDR3nt: TGTGCCAGCAGTAGGACAGGAGTCACTGAAGCTTTCTTT; CDR3aa: CASSRTGVTEAFF
d_gene: TRBD1; v_gene: TRBV5-6; abundance: NA; j_gene: TRBJ1-1; CDR3nt: TGTGCCAGCAGCTGGGACAGGGGGCCCGTAAAGGTGGACCCAACTGAAGCTTTCTTT; CDR3aa: CASSWDRGPVKVDPTEAFF
d_gene: TRBD1; v_gene: TRBV29-1; abundance: NA; j_gene: TRBJ2-1; CDR3nt: TGCAGCGTTGGGAGACAGGGATACAATGAGCAGTTCTTC; CDR3aa: CSVGRQGYNEQFF
d_gene: TRBD1; v_gene: TRBV7-2; abundance: NA; j_gene: TRBJ2-5; CDR3nt: TGTGCCAGCAGCTTAGTTAGGACAGGCCAAGAGACCCAGTACTTC; CDR3aa: CASSLVRTGQETQYF
d_gene: TRBD2; v_gene: TRBV24-1; abundance: NA; j_gene: TRBJ2-7; CDR3nt: TGTGCCACCAGTGATTTTCGATGGGGGGGCGAGCAGTACTTC; CDR3aa: CATSDFRWGGEQYF
d_gene: TRBD1; v_gene: TRBV12-5; abundance: NA; j_gene: TRBJ1-1; CDR3nt: TGTGCTAGTGGTTTGGTACAGAAGGACAGGATGATCGAGGGCACTGAAGCTTTCTTT; CDR3aa: CASGLVQKDRMIEGTEAFF
d_gene: NA; v_gene: TRBV7-8; abundance: NA; j_gene: TRBJ1-1; CDR3nt: TGTGCCAGCAGCTTAATCTCTGGAGGGAACACTGAAGCTTTCTTT; CDR3aa: CASSLISGGNTEAFF
d_gene: NA; v_gene: TRBV10-2; abundance: NA; j_gene: TRBJ1-1; CDR3nt: TGCGCCAGCAGTGAACCCGGGGGTGGTGCTGAAGCTTTCTTT; CDR3aa: CASSEPGGGAEAFF
d_gene: TRBD1; v_gene: TRBV19; abundance: NA; j_gene: TRBJ1-2; CDR3nt: TGTGCCAGTAGTAGAGGGACAGGGGGCGGCTACACCTTC; CDR3aa: CASSRGTGGGYTF
d_gene: TRBD1; v_gene: TRBV5-1; abundance: NA; j_gene: TRBJ2-7; CDR3nt: TGCGCCAGCAGCGGGGGACAGGGGGCTTACGAGCAGTACTTC; CDR3aa: CASSGGQGAYEQYF
d_gene: NA; v_gene: TRBV2; abundance: NA; j_gene: TRBJ1-2; CDR3nt: TGTGCCAGCATGCATGGCAGTAACTATGGCTACACCTTC; CDR3aa: CASMHGSNYGYTF
d_gene: NA; v_gene: TRBV9; abundance: NA; j_gene: TRBJ1-5; CDR3nt: TGTGCCAGCAGCGTCTCCGGGAATAGCAATCAGCCCCAGCATTTT; CDR3aa: CASSVSGNSNQPQHF